These T cell receptor beta chains were read from a single sample in a study of regulatory T cells in long-lasting Graves disease. One entry per CDR3 protein, called by TCRdb with MiXCR from the multiplex PCR reads. Of more than 300,000 distinct CDR3 sequences in the sample, 23% were seen once. The sample here was peripheral blood mononuclear cells (PBMCs), taken when the disease was refractory, from a patient treated with antithyroid drugs. These TCRs come from a woman aged 35 to 49 with Graves disease. Both conserved end residues are part of each CDR3. D genes are given only for firm matches. For some rows the clone size is stated as once, few or many, or as a class when expanded; others skip it.

length	size	D	J	V	DNA	CDR3
13	many	-	TRBJ1-1	TRBV6-5	TGTGCCAGCAGTTCCTCAGCAAACACTGAAGCTTTCTTT	CASSSSANTEAFF
14	few	TRBD2	TRBJ2-7	TRBV7-9	TGTGCCAGCAGCTTTGGGACTAGCAGTTACGAGCAGTACTTC	CASSFGTSSYEQYF
17	few	-	TRBJ2-7	TRBV27	TGTGCCAGCAGTTGGCAATTTACGAGGACTAAATCCTCCGAGCAGTACTTC	CASSWQFTRTKSSEQYF
15	many	TRBD1	TRBJ2-5	TRBV29-1	TGCAGCGTTGCCGGGACAGGGGGTAGCCAAGAGACCCAGTACTTC	CSVAGTGGSQETQYF
14	many	-	TRBJ2-7	TRBV28	TGTGCCAGCAGTGCCAGCGGTGTCCCCTACGAGCAGTACTTC	CASSASGVPYEQYF
13	-	-	TRBJ2-7	TRBV6-5	TGTGCCAGCAGTTACTCGAAAATCCTCGAGCAGTACTTC	CASSYSKILEQYF
15	many	-	TRBJ2-7	TRBV29-1	TGCAGCGTAGTCCCTACAGTGTCTATCGACTACGAGCAGTACTTC	CSVVPTVSIDYEQYF
15	few	TRBD2	TRBJ2-3	TRBV12-3/TRBV12-4	TGTGCCAGCAGCGGACTAGCGGGGGACACAGATACGCAGTATTTT	CASSGLAGDTDTQYF
18	-	TRBD1	TRBJ1-1	TRBV14	TGTGCCAGCAGCCCCTGGGGCCAGGGGACAGGGATGAACACTGAAGCTTTCTTT	CASSPWGQGTGMNTEAFF
15	-	TRBD1	TRBJ2-7	TRBV3-1	TGTGCCAGCAGCCAACCGGGACAGGGAGTTGTCGAGCAGTACTTC	CASSQPGQGVVEQYF
12	many	-	TRBJ1-5	TRBV2	TGTGCCAGCAGTACCTCGAATCAGCCCCAGCATTTT	CASSTSNQPQHF
18	-	TRBD2	TRBJ2-2	TRBV10-3	TGTGCCATCACCATGAGGGAGGTAGCGGGAGTGTACACCGGGGAGCTGTTTTTT	CAITMREVAGVYTGELFF
14	-	TRBD1	TRBJ2-5	TRBV2	TGTGCCAGCAGCACCCGGACAGGTCAAGAGACCCAGTACTTC	CASSTRTGQETQYF
15	once	TRBD2	TRBJ2-5	TRBV12-3/TRBV12-4	TGTGCCAGCAGTTTAGCTTCTGGGACTAAAGAGACCCAGTACTTC	CASSLASGTKETQYF
14	-	-	TRBJ2-1	TRBV13	TGTGCCAGCAGCTTCCAGCGACCTTGGGATGAGCAGTTCTTC	CASSFQRPWDEQFF
14	many	-	TRBJ2-7	TRBV6-1	TGTGCCAGCGTTGCTGCGGGTCCATATTACGAGCAGTACTTC	CASVAAGPYYEQYF
16	many	TRBD1	TRBJ1-2	TRBV7-2	TGTGCCAGCAGCTCGTCTACAATAACAGGGGTGTACGGCTACACCTTC	CASSSSTITGVYGYTF
14	-	-	TRBJ2-5	TRBV3-1	TGTGCCAGCAGCCAATCCAGGGGCCAAGAGACCCAGTACTTC	CASSQSRGQETQYF
12	few	-	TRBJ1-1	TRBV3-1	TGTGCCAGCAGCCGGACCCTTAGCGAAGCTTTCTTT	CASSRTLSEAFF
15	-	TRBD2	TRBJ2-1	TRBV15	TGTGCCACCAGCAGGGTGCGGGAGGGGGAAAATGAGCAGTTCTTC	CATSRVREGENEQFF
10	many	-	TRBJ2-7	TRBV12-5	TGTGCTAGTGGTGCTAACGAGCAGTACTTC	CASGANEQYF
13	once	TRBD1	TRBJ2-7	TRBV5-4	TGTGCCAGCAGCCGGGACAGAATTTACGAGCAGTACTTC	CASSRDRIYEQYF
12	many	-	TRBJ1-1	TRBV2	TGTGCCAGCAGTGAGTGGGACAAAAAAGCTTTCTTT	CASSEWDKKAFF
14	-	-	TRBJ2-7	TRBV10-3	TGTGCCACCACTGGGGGGCCCGCCCGAAGGGAGCAGTACTTC	CATTGGPARREQYF
16	few	TRBD1	TRBJ2-2	TRBV6-1	TGTGCCAGCATCGGACAGGGCAGGAAAAACACCGGGGAGCTGTTTTTT	CASIGQGRKNTGELFF
12	many	-	TRBJ2-5	TRBV29-1	TGCAGCGGGATGGGGATAGAAGAGACCCAGTACTTC	CSGMGIEETQYF
14	many	-	TRBJ2-5	TRBV7-3	TGTGCCAGCAGCTCCGGGACACCCGGAGAGACCCAGTACTTC	CASSSGTPGETQYF
17	few	-	TRBJ2-5	TRBV7-9	TGTGCCAGCAGCTTTCCTCTCCGGGTGGCCGGGGGAGAGACCCAGTACTTC	CASSFPLRVAGGETQYF
19	many	-	TRBJ1-1	TRBV15	TGTGCCACCAGCAGAGAGGGATGGGGGGGCACGGATCGCAACACTGAAGCTTTCTTT	CATSREGWGGTDRNTEAFF
13	-	-	TRBJ1-2	TRBV2	TGTGCCAGCCCTGATCGGACCTACTATGGCTACACCTTC	CASPDRTYYGYTF
15	-	TRBD1	TRBJ1-2	TRBV2	TGTGCCAGCAGTGAAACCGGGACAGGGAAAGATGGCTACACCTTC	CASSETGTGKDGYTF
14	-	-	TRBJ2-5	TRBV20-1	TGCAGTGCTAGAGAAGGGGCCGCGTGGGAGACCCAGTACTTC	CSAREGAAWETQYF
17	few	TRBD1	TRBJ2-6	TRBV24-1	TGTGCCACCAGTGATTTGGGACAGGGGTCAGGGGCCAACGTCCTGACTTTC	CATSDLGQGSGANVLTF
12	many	-	TRBJ2-7	TRBV7-9	TGTGCCAGCAGCTTCGAAGGCTACGAGCAGTACTTC	CASSFEGYEQYF
15	-	TRBD1	TRBJ2-7	TRBV14	TGTGCCAGCAGCGGACCTTCGGGACAGGGCTACGAGCAGTACTTC	CASSGPSGQGYEQYF
16	many	TRBD2	TRBJ2-7	TRBV12-3/TRBV12-4	TGTGCCAGCAGTTCCAGGCTAGCGGGGAGCTCCTACGAGCAGTACTTC	CASSSRLAGSSYEQYF
15	-	-	TRBJ1-1	TRBV7-9	TGCGCCAGCAGCTTAAGCAGCACCGGGGGCTCTGAAGCTTTCTTT	CASSLSSTGGSEAFF
15	-	-	TRBJ1-2	TRBV5-6	TGTGCCAGCAGCGGCCGGGAGGGGCGAGGCTATGGCTACACCTTC	CASSGREGRGYGYTF
12	many	TRBD1	TRBJ1-1	TRBV13	TGTGCCAGCAGCGGCACAGGGGCTGGGGCTTTCTTT	CASSGTGAGAFF
12	many	-	TRBJ2-5	TRBV25-1	TGTGCCAGCAGTCCCCCTTTGGGGACCCAGTACTTC	CASSPPLGTQYF